What follows are 26 T cell receptor beta chains derived from one specimen sequenced in a study of blood T cell repertoires in COVID-19. Measured with immunoSEQ multiplex PCR; TCRdb has only the in-frame clones, and not every one. The sample lists over 200,000 clones; about 90% were seen once. Material: PBMCs or T cells enriched from blood (not recorded which). Every receptor here comes from a woman in her forties or fifties in a cohort exposed to, infected with or recovered from COVID-19 (not recorded which).

This clone was recorded once. The J gene is TRBJ1-1, the V gene TRBV15; weak D call: TRBD1 (6 bases). Germline lookup yields CDR1 LNHNV and CDR2 YYDKDF (reference sequence). The V gene lost 4 bases and the J gene lost 8 bases, with 8 bases spanning the gap. The CDR3 runs 11 residues. The chain's CDR3 is CATSKDREAFF. Here the CDR3 DNA reads TGTGCCACCAGCAAGGACAGAGAAGCTTTCTTT.

The chain uses TRBV3-1 (or the pseudogene TRBV3-2) and TRBJ1-2, with TRBD1 identical over 8 bases. V shed 0 bases, J shed 8 bases, and the junction held 8 bases outside the gene matches. The CDR3 contains 15 residues. Germline-derived CDR1 and CDR2 are LGHDT and YNNKEL (reference sequence). CDR3 nucleotide sequence: TGTGCCAGCAGCCAAGAACCTCAGGGGGCGCACGGCTACACCTTC. This translates into CASSQEPQGAHGYTF.

The table lists this clone with a count of one. The genes are TRBV2 and TRBJ2-1, with a tentative D call TRBD2 (6 bases). Looked up from germline, CDR1 is SNHLY and CDR2 is FYNNEI. CDR3 size: 15 residues. Deletions cut 3 bases from V and 3 bases from J, with 12 bases between. The CDR3 reads CASSDGGVLYNEQFF. The DNA of the CDR3 is TGTGCCAGCAGTGATGGCGGGGTCCTCTACAATGAGCAGTTCTTC.

The rearrangement links TRBV20-1 to TRBJ1-4, with D maybe TRBD1 (5 bases). Per the germline V gene, CDR1 is DFQATT and CDR2 is SNEGSKA (reference sequence). V gave up 3 bases and J gave up 5 bases, with 16 bases separating them. The CDR3 has 15 residues. DNA for the CDR3: TGCAGTGCTAGTCGGCAGGGTACCAGGAATGAAAAACTGTTTTTT. It specifies CSASRQGTRNEKLFF.

The chain combines TRBV7-3 with TRBJ2-2; tentatively, D is TRBD2 (5 bases). Germline lookup yields CDR1 SGHTA and CDR2 FQGTGA. The CDR3 is made up of 15 amino acids. V lost 5 bases and J 3 bases, leaving 13 bases between the germline ends. The CDR3 here is CASSTSGKDTGELFF. The DNA of the CDR3 is TGTGCCAGCAGCACCTCGGGAAAGGACACCGGGGAGCTGTTTTTT.

J is TRBJ1-3 and V is TRBV5-6; D uncertain. The V end was cut by 7 bases, the J end by 9 bases, with 8 bases between. Germline CDR1 is SGHDT and CDR2 is YYEEEE. This CDR3 region has 10 residues. CDR3 loop: CASGEVTIYF. The CDR3 coding sequence is TGTGCCAGCGGGGAGGTCACCATATATTTT.

J is TRBJ1-5 and V is TRBV11-1, with D uncertain. The germline V gene encodes CDR1 SGHAT and CDR2 FQDESV (reference sequence). V was trimmed by 2 bases and J by 5 bases, leaving 10 bases between them. CDR3 length: 14 residues. The CDR3 DNA follows: TGTGCCAGCAGCTTAAGTTCCGGGGATCAGCCCCAGCATTTT. Translated, it gives CASSLSSGDQPQHF.

To note about this clone: One end of the junction does not line up with germline, which may come from a read error. The genes are TRBV7-7 and TRBJ2-5, with D unresolved. The CDR3 has 13 amino acids. Germline V CDR1 and CDR2: SSHAT, FNYEAQ (reference sequence). The CDR3: CASSLYRWETQYF. The CDR3 nucleotides are TGTGCTAGCAGCTTATATAGATGGGAGACCCAGTACTTC.

The chain couples TRBV7-9 to TRBJ2-1, with 7 bases matching TRBD2. Germline CDR1 and CDR2: SEHNR and FQNEAQ (reference sequence). V trimming: 1 base; J trimming: 9 bases; junction bases outside the gene matches: 6. This CDR3 has 14 residues. CDR3 nucleotide sequence: TGTGCCAGCAGCTTAGGGCGGGAGCCCAGTGAGCAGTTCTTC. This sequence encodes CASSLGREPSEQFF.

The gene calls are TRBV9 and TRBJ1-2; D may be TRBD1 (5 bases). Per the germline V gene, CDR1 is SGDLS and CDR2 is YYNGEE. The ends were cut back, 4 bases at V and 2 bases at J, with 18 bases in the middle. CDR3 length: 16 residues. CDR3 DNA: TGTGCCAGCAGCCCTGGGGGGGGGATCGGGAACTATGGCTACACCTTC. Protein: CASSPGGGIGNYGYTF.

The chain has TRBV19 and TRBJ2-3, with D possibly being TRBD2 (7 bases). From germline, CDR1 is LNHDA and CDR2 SQIVND (reference sequence). V lost 4 bases and J 4 bases, leaving 18 bases between the germline ends. The CDR3 has 16 residues. For the CDR3, the DNA is TGTGCCAGTAGTAGACACAGCGGGGACACGGCAGATACGCAGTATTTT. Residues: CASSRHSGDTADTQYF.

V usage is TRBV7-9 and J usage is TRBJ1-5; D is uncertain. CDR3 length: 13 residues. The germline V and J ends were trimmed by 8 bases and 2 bases, with 10 bases remaining between them. Germline lookup yields CDR1 SEHNR and CDR2 FQNEAQ (reference sequence). Here the CDR3 DNA reads TGTGCCAGCGTAGGAGCAGGCAATCAGCCCCAGCATTTT. Protein product: CASVGAGNQPQHF.

The gene calls are TRBV28 and TRBJ1-1; D is perhaps TRBD1 (6 bases). Germline V gene sequence: CDR1 MDHEN, CDR2 SYDVKM. The CDR3 loop spans 14 amino acids. Deletions cut 6 bases from V and 3 bases from J, with 14 bases between. Here the CDR3 reads CASRKQGEYTEAFF. The CDR3 nucleotides are TGTGCCAGCAGGAAACAGGGTGAATACACTGAAGCTTTCTTT.

This chain joins TRBV7-2 and TRBJ1-2; 9 bases line up with TRBD1. CDR3 length: 17 residues. The germline gives CDR1 SGHTA, CDR2 FQGNSA. J gave up 5 bases and V 1 base, and 11 bases lay outside the gene matches. CDR3 sequence reads: CASSLVPVDRGGYGYTF. CDR3 nucleotide sequence: TGTGCCAGCAGCTTAGTTCCGGTGGACAGGGGTGGGTATGGCTACACCTTC. The variable domain in full, with the rest retrieved from reference TRBV7-2 and TRBJ1-2, is GAGVSQSPSNKVTEKGKDVELRCDPISGHTALYWYRQSLGQGLEFLIYFQGNSAPDKSGLPSDRFSAERTGGSVSTLTIQRTQQEDSAVYLCASSLVPVDRGGYGYTFGSGTRLTVV.

The chain couples TRBV19 to TRBJ1-2; perhaps TRBD1 as D (5 bases). Trimming pared 1 base from V and 4 bases from J, leaving 13 bases between. Germline V gene sequence: CDR1 LNHDA, CDR2 SQIVND (reference sequence). The CDR3 has 15 residues. DNA of the CDR3: TGTGCCAGTAGTATAGTTAACAGGAGGGGCTATGGCTACACCTTC. Its protein is CASSIVNRRGYGYTF.

V and J are TRBV6-1 and TRBJ1-5, with TRBD1 matching over 8 bases. With V trimmed by 2 bases and J by 5 bases, 2 bases remained unmatched. The CDR3 loop spans 14 amino acids. CDR1 is MNHNS and CDR2 is SASEGT in the germline V gene. CDR3 sequence (DNA): TGTGCCAGCAGTGAATCAGGGGGCGATCAGCCCCAGCATTTT. Protein: CASSESGGDQPQHF.

This clone turned up a few times. The chain is built from TRBV2 and TRBJ1-2, with no clear D. CDR1 is SNHLY, CDR2 FYNNEI, per germline. The germline V and J ends were trimmed by 4 bases and 2 bases, with 11 bases remaining between them. There are 14 residues in the CDR3. The DNA of the CDR3 is TGTGCCAGCAGTGGAGAAAGACAAAACTATGGCTACACCTTC. Encoded protein: CASSGERQNYGYTF.

The V and J genes are TRBV4-3 and TRBJ1-1, with D unclear. Trimming removed 3 bases at V and 1 base at J, with 12 bases between. Looked up from germline, CDR1 is LGHNA and CDR2 is YSLEER. This CDR3 contains 15 residues. As DNA, the CDR3 is TGCGCCAGCAGCCATACTGGGCAGCCGAACACTGAAGCTTTCTTT. This encodes CASSHTGQPNTEAFF.

The CDR3: CASVSGVYGYTF. CDR3 coding DNA: TGTGCCAGTGTATCAGGGGTGTATGGCTACACCTTC. The V gene is TRBV11-2, the J gene TRBJ1-2; maybe TRBD1 (6 bases). This CDR3 is built from 12 residues. The germline V gene has CDR1 SGHAT and CDR2 FQNNGV. Trimming pared 9 bases from V and 5 bases from J, leaving 13 bases between.

This chain joins TRBV4-3 and TRBJ2-3; D remains ambiguous. Germline V lookup: CDR1 LGHNA, CDR2 YSLEER. Trimming took 1 base from V and 0 from J, leaving 14 bases between them. This CDR3 has 17 amino acids. CDR3 sequence: CASSQGLPYTSTDTQYF. The CDR3 DNA follows: TGCGCCAGCAGCCAAGGACTGCCCTATACTAGCACAGATACGCAGTATTTT.

This clone was counted a single time. The chain has TRBV6-6 and TRBJ1-2; TRBD1 aligns across 10 bases. The CDR3 is 16 amino acids. V gave up 5 bases and J gave up 1 base; unmatched junction bases: 7. The germline CDR1 and CDR2 sequences are MNHNY and SVGAGI (reference sequence). CDR3 sequence reads: CASSRDRGLRNYGYTF. CDR3 coding DNA: TGTGCCAGCAGTCGCGACAGGGGGCTCCGTAACTATGGCTACACCTTC.

The V gene is TRBV6-5, the J gene TRBJ1-6, with D maybe TRBD1 (5 bases). With 4 bases removed from V and 8 bases from J, the gap between germline ends came to 15 bases. The germline CDR1 and CDR2 sequences are MNHEY and SVGAGI. This CDR3 is built from 15 residues. CDR3: CASSFQRGGDSPLHF. Here the CDR3 DNA reads TGTGCCAGCAGTTTTCAAAGGGGAGGGGATTCACCCCTCCACTTT.

This clone was found once. J is TRBJ1-3 and V is TRBV11-2, with a tentative D call TRBD1 (5 bases). The CDR3 is 14 residues long. Trimming shortened V by 8 bases and J by 0 bases, and 11 bases separated the two germline ends. Germline V gene lookup returns CDR1 SGHAT and CDR2 FQNNGV. CDR3 in DNA: TGTGCCAGCGGGATCGGGGGCTCTGGAAACACCATATATTTT. Encoded protein: CASGIGGSGNTIYF.

This clone was observed a handful of times. The chain couples TRBV28 to TRBJ1-2, with 9 bases matching TRBD1. CDR1 and CDR2 (germline): MDHEN, SYDVKM. The CDR3 sequence is 15 residues long. Trimming removed 9 bases from V and 9 bases from J; junction bases left unmatched: 17. The CDR3 here is CASLLGGQGSESYTF. DNA for the CDR3: TGTGCCAGTCTTCTTGGGGGACAGGGATCCGAAAGCTACACCTTC.

The V call is TRBV19, the J call TRBJ1-2; 8 nucleotides agree with TRBD1. There are 16 residues in the CDR3. In germline, CDR1 is LNHDA, CDR2 SQIVND (reference sequence). Unmatched junction bases numbered 8, after V lost 5 bases and J lost 0 bases. As DNA, the CDR3 is TGTGCCAGTAGTCTCCGAGGACAGGGCTCTAACTATGGCTACACCTTC. Translated, it gives CASSLRGQGSNYGYTF.

The CDR3 loop is CASSPRQGRDTQYF. In DNA, the CDR3 is TGTGCCAGCTCACCTCGACAGGGGCGGGATACGCAGTATTTT. The chain links TRBV18 to TRBJ2-3, with 8 bases aligning to TRBD1. The CDR3 runs 14 residues. Germline-derived CDR1 and CDR2 are KGHSH and LQKENI. J lost 6 bases, V lost 3 bases, and 5 bases had no gene match.